These 15 T cell receptor beta chains were sequenced from one sample in a study of blood T cell repertoires in COVID-19. Data came from immunoSEQ multiplex PCR; TCRdb stores just in-frame clones and leaves some out. The table lists approximately 210,000 clones, 84% of them singletons. Sequencing input: peripheral blood. All receptors derive from a human donor in a cohort sampled during active COVID-19.

Worth noting for this clone: Different DNA sequences within this sample yield the same CDR3. V is TRBV2 and J is TRBJ1-5; D may be TRBD1 (5 bases). CDR3 size: 14 residues. Germline loops: CDR1 SNHLY, CDR2 FYNNEI. Between the trimmed V and J ends, which lost 7 bases and 0 bases, there was a span of 10 bases. This CDR3 is CASTRQNSNQPQHF. The DNA for the CDR3 is TGTGCCAGCACCAGACAGAATAGCAATCAGCCCCAGCATTTT.

This clone was seen a single time. The chain joins TRBV6-5 to TRBJ1-2; weak D call: TRBD1 (5 bases). CDR3 length: 13 residues. Germline V CDR1 and CDR2: MNHEY, SVGAGI. Deletions cut 5 bases from V and 0 bases from J, with 7 bases between. DNA of the CDR3: TGTGCCAGCAGTAGGGGAACTAACTATGGCTACACCTTC. This gives the protein CASSRGTNYGYTF.

This chain uses TRBV19 with TRBJ1-5; TRBD1 is a possible D gene (5 bases). The CDR3 is 13 residues long. The germline CDR1 and CDR2 sequences are LNHDA and SQIVND (reference sequence). Trimming cost V 7 bases and J 6 bases, with 13 bases left between them. CDR3 coding DNA: TGTGCCAGTATCGGGCAGGGTTTTCAGCCCCAGCATTTT. Its protein is CASIGQGFQPQHF.

The V call is TRBV18, the J call TRBJ1-4, with 12 bases aligning to TRBD1. Germline CDR1 reads KGHSH; CDR2 reads LQKENI. CDR3 length: 14 residues. J gave up 8 bases and V 4 bases, and 2 bases lay outside the gene matches. CDR3 loop: CASSRDRGQEKLFF. CDR3 nucleotide sequence: TGTGCCAGCTCACGGGACAGGGGGCAAGAAAAACTGTTTTTT.

This clone showed up just once. The gene calls are TRBV12-3 or TRBV12-4 and TRBJ2-2, with 8 bases that match TRBD2. V gave up 11 bases and J gave up 4 bases; unmatched junction bases: 6. This CDR3 spans 13 amino acids. CDR3 bases: TGTGCCTGCCGGGAGGGCCGCACCGGGGAGCTGTTTTTT. Amino acids: CACREGRTGELFF.

V usage is TRBV20-1 and J usage is TRBJ1-1, with a possible D match to TRBD1 (6 bases). The germline CDR1 and CDR2 sequences are DFQATT and SNEGSKA (reference sequence). With 4 bases removed from V and 7 bases from J, the gap between germline ends came to 7 bases. This CDR3 has 10 amino acids. CDR3 region: CSAIQGEAFF. As DNA, the CDR3 is TGCAGTGCTATACAGGGTGAAGCTTTCTTT.

This sequence joins TRBV2 and TRBJ2-7, with 8 bases identical to TRBD1. The CDR3 runs to 14 residues. The trim removed 4 bases at V and 3 bases at J, leaving 5 bases unmatched. Germline CDR1 reads SNHLY; CDR2 reads FYNNEI. CDR3 sequence (DNA): TGTGCCAGCAGTGTATCGACAGGGGTCTACGAGCAGTACGTC. It specifies CASSVSTGVYEQYV.

The chain is built from TRBV25-1 and TRBJ1-4; TRBD1 agrees at 9 bases. This CDR3 contains 17 residues. The V and J ends lost 5 bases and 10 bases, in that order; junction bases with no gene match: 17. Germline V gene lookup returns CDR1 MGHDK and CDR2 SYGVNS. The CDR3 coding sequence is TGTGCCAGCAGTTCCGGGACAGGGTCTGCTCGGCAGGGAAAACTGTTTTTT. This sequence encodes CASSSGTGSARQGKLFF.

The chain recombines TRBV7-9 with TRBJ1-1, with TRBD1 matching 10 bases. CDR3 size: 14 residues. V lost 6 bases and J lost 2; bases outside the gene matches: 3. Germline V gene lookup returns CDR1 SEHNR and CDR2 FQNEAQ (reference sequence). The CDR3 bases are TGTGCCAGCAGTCGGGACAGGGGAAACACTGAAGCTTTCTTT. Translation: CASSRDRGNTEAFF. Full variable domain (remainder filled in from reference TRBV7-9 and TRBJ1-1): DTGVSQNPRHKITKRGQNVTFRCDPISEHNRLYWYRQTLGQGPEFLTYFQNEAQLEKSRLLSDRFSAERPKGSFSTLEIQRTEQGDSAMYLCASSRDRGNTEAFFGQGTRLTVV.

The chain joins TRBV18 to TRBJ2-7; 9 bases are a match to TRBD1. V trimming: 3 bases; J trimming: 7 bases; junction bases outside the gene matches: 4. The CDR3 is 13 amino acids. The germline CDR1 and CDR2 sequences are KGHSH and LQKENI. The CDR3 is CASSPDRGREQYV. Written as DNA, the CDR3 is TGTGCCAGCTCACCCGACAGGGGGAGGGAGCAGTACGTC.

Only one count was recorded for this clone. The chain employs TRBV24-1 and TRBJ2-3; 9 positions match TRBD2. CDR1 KGHDR and CDR2 SFDVKD come from the germline V gene. V lost 4 bases and J lost 1; bases outside the gene matches: 8. This CDR3 region has 17 residues. CDR3 amino acids: CATSEPNSGGGTDTQYF. Written as DNA, the CDR3 is TGTGCCACCAGTGAACCGAATAGCGGGGGCGGCACAGATACGCAGTATTTT.

The gene calls are TRBV7-9 and TRBJ1-1; D is unresolved. The germline CDR1 and CDR2 sequences are SEHNR and FQNEAQ (reference sequence). V lost 5 bases to trimming and J lost 1 base, with 14 bases between them. The CDR3 is 15 residues long. DNA for the CDR3: TGTGCCAGCAGCCGTACTACTCAAGCGAACACTGAAGCTTTCTTT. It is translated as CASSRTTQANTEAFF. The whole variable domain, filled in from reference TRBV7-9 and TRBJ1-1, reads DTGVSQNPRHKITKRGQNVTFRCDPISEHNRLYWYRQTLGQGPEFLTYFQNEAQLEKSRLLSDRFSAERPKGSFSTLEIQRTEQGDSAMYLCASSRTTQANTEAFFGQGTRLTVV.

The chain couples TRBV9 to TRBJ2-3; TRBD2 matches at 8 bases. This CDR3 contains 15 residues. Trimming at V came to 3 bases and at J to 2 bases, leaving 5 bases not matched to a gene. The V gene's germline CDR1 is SGDLS and CDR2 YYNGEE. Written as DNA, the CDR3 is TGTGCCAGCAGCGCAGCGGGGGCCTTCACAGATACGCAGTATTTT. It specifies CASSAAGAFTDTQYF.

The chain employs TRBV10-1 and TRBJ2-5, with D hard to call. V shed 0 bases and J shed 7 bases, with 9 bases lying between them. CDR1 WNHNN and CDR2 SYGVQD come from the germline V gene (reference sequence). The CDR3 is 13 amino acids. The CDR3 nucleotides read TGCGCCAGCAGTGAGTCAAAATCGGGGACCCAGTACTTC. Encoded protein: CASSESKSGTQYF.

The chain carries TRBV14 and TRBJ1-2; TRBD1 might be the D (5 bases). Trimming removed 0 bases from V and 4 bases from J, with 18 bases in between. This CDR3 is built from 17 residues. Germline CDR1 and CDR2: SGHDN and FVKESK. The CDR3 DNA is TGTGCCAGCAGCCAAGATATCACCCAGGGCGAGGTCTATGGCTACACCTTC. Its protein product is CASSQDITQGEVYGYTF.